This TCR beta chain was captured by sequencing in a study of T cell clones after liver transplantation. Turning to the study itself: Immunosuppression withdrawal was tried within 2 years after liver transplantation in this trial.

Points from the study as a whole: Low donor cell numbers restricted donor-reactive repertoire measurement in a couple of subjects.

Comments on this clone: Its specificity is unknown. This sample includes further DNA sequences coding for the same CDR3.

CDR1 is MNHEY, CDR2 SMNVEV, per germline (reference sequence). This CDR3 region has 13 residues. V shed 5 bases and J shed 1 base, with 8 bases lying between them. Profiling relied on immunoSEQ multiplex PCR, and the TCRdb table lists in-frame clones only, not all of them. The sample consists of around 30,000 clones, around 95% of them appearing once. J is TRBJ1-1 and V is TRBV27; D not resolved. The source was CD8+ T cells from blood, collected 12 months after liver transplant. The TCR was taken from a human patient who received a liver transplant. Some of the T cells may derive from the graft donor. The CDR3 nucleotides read TGTGCCAGCAGTCTCGGACGGAACACTGAAGCTTTCTTT. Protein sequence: CASSLGRNTEAFF.